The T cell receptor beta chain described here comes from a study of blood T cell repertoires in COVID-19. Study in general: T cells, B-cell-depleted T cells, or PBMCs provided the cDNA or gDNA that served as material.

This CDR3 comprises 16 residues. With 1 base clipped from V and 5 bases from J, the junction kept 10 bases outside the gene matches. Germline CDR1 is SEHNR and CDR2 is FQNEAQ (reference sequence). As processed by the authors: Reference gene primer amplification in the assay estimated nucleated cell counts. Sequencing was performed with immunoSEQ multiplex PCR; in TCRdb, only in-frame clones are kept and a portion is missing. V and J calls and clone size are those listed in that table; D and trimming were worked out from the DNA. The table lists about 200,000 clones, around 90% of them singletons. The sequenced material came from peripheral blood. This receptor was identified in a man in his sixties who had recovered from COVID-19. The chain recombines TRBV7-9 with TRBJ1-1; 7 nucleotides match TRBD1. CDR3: CASSLVRTGGRTEAFF. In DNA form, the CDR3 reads TGTGCCAGCAGCTTAGTGAGGACAGGAGGGAGGACTGAAGCTTTCTTT.